What follows is one TCR beta chain and its context. Its specificity is not known. TCRdb reprocessed the 5' RACE reads, keeping one entry per CDR3 protein, no DNA. The specimen's table records a few hundred thousand distinct CDR3 sequences. Blood was drawn once per donor, and each sample measured approximately 2.4 ml. The CDR3 consists of 14 residues. The V gene's germline CDR1 is KGHSH and CDR2 LQKENI. These data originate in a study of monozygotic twins with inflammatory bowel disease. Study-wide findings and caveats: Those with IBD had lower TCRbeta diversity (inverse Simpson) than their healthy co-twins did. Among patients, repertoires may have gained variability from differing immunosuppressive treatments. Repertoire similarity matched across concordant and discordant twins, perhaps owing to limited power.

The V gene is TRBV18, the J gene TRBJ2-3. The source material was blood. The sequence came from a human donor with ulcerative colitis or Crohn's disease, or a healthy co-twin of an affected twin (not recorded which). This chain's CDR3 is CASSPPASTDTQYF.